The sequence of this TCR beta chain was determined in a study of blood T cell repertoires in COVID-19. This table comes from immunoSEQ multiplex PCR, and its TCRdb copy is limited to in-frame clones, with some not included. The data show more than 150,000 clones, 94% seen once. The sample comprised peripheral blood. This receptor was identified in a man aged 25-45 years with COVID-19, enrolled during active disease.

CDR3 sequence: CASSERQGAGETQYF. CDR3 nucleotides: TGCGCCAGCAGCGAACGCCAGGGGGCGGGAGAGACCCAGTACTTC. The chain combines TRBV5-1 with TRBJ2-5; 8 bases are shared with TRBD1. The CDR3 extends over 15 amino acids. Germline lookup yields CDR1 SGHRS and CDR2 YFSETQ. With 4 bases clipped from V and 4 bases from J, the junction kept 9 bases outside the gene matches. The full variable domain, its missing parts supplied by reference TRBV5-1 and TRBJ2-5, is KAGVTQTPRYLIKTRGQQVTLSCSPISGHRSVSWYQQTPGQGLQFLFEYFSETQRNKGNFPGRFSGRQFSNSRSEMNVSTLELGDSALYLCASSERQGAGETQYFGPGTRLLVL.